The 19 T cell receptor beta chains presented below share a single source sample, sequenced in a study of blood T cell repertoires in COVID-19. The assay was immunoSEQ multiplex PCR, and TCRdb's table has in-frame clones only and misses some. The table shows about 200,000 clones, with 75% to 85% occurring only once. The sample taken for sequencing was PBMCs or T cells enriched from blood (not recorded which). Receptors were obtained from a woman aged 40 to 50 with acute COVID-19.

In this sample, this clone turned up once. This chain links TRBV6-5 with TRBJ2-1, with 11 bases lining up with TRBD1. Germline loops: CDR1 MNHEY, CDR2 SVGAGI. Trimming at V came to 6 bases and at J to 6 bases, leaving 4 bases not matched to a gene. This CDR3 is built from 14 residues. The CDR3 coding sequence is TGTGCCAGCAGGTCCGGGACAGGGGGCAATGAGCAGTTCTTC. Its translation: CASRSGTGGNEQFF.

J is TRBJ1-5 and V is TRBV19, with 9 bases identical to TRBD1. The germline CDR1 and CDR2 sequences are LNHDA and SQIVND (reference sequence). Trimming removed 10 bases from V and 4 bases from J; junction bases left unmatched: 14. This CDR3 contains 16 residues. The CDR3, as DNA: TGTGCCATTGGGGCCGAACAGGGGGCTTGGAATCAGCCCCAGCATTTT. Translated, it gives CAIGAEQGAWNQPQHF.

V and J are TRBV27 and TRBJ1-2; 10 bases are shared with TRBD1. Germline CDR1 reads MNHEY; CDR2 reads SMNVEV (reference sequence). The length of the CDR3 is 12 residues. Unmatched junction bases numbered 0, after V lost 6 bases and J lost 5 bases. The CDR3 DNA is TGTGCCAGCAGGGGACAGGGGTATGGCTACACCTTC. Translating it yields CASRGQGYGYTF.

The V gene is TRBV19, the J gene TRBJ2-5; 15 bases fit TRBD2. CDR1 is LNHDA and CDR2 is SQIVND in the germline V gene (reference sequence). Trimming at V came to 1 base and at J to 3 bases, leaving 0 bases not matched to a gene. The CDR3 has 16 amino acids. The CDR3 protein is CASSIGTSGREETQYF. The CDR3 DNA reads as TGTGCCAGTAGTATAGGGACTAGCGGGAGGGAAGAGACCCAGTACTTC.

There are a few counts of this clone. This chain connects TRBV6-4 to TRBJ1-6, with 7 bases identical to TRBD1. This CDR3 spans 14 amino acids. Germline V gives CDR1 MRHNA, CDR2 SNTAGT. V shed 5 bases, J shed 11 bases, and the junction held 9 bases outside the gene matches. CDR3 sequence reads: CASSRQGGMTPLHF. The CDR3 nucleotides are TGTGCCAGCAGTAGACAGGGTGGTATGACACCCCTCCACTTT.

The chain recombines TRBV7-2 with TRBJ2-5; D is undetermined. Germline loops: CDR1 SGHTA, CDR2 FQGNSA. V lost 2 bases to trimming and J lost 2 bases, with 9 bases between them. The length of the CDR3 is 14 residues. CDR3 bases: TGTGCCAGCAGCTTACGGGTCAGACAAGAGACCCAGTACTTC. Its protein is CASSLRVRQETQYF.

This chain's CDR3 is CASSLLAGGLYNEQFF. The DNA for the CDR3 is TGTGCCAGTAGTCTGCTAGCGGGGGGTCTCTACAATGAGCAGTTCTTC. This rearrangement joins TRBV19 to TRBJ2-1, with 11 bases lining up with TRBD2. V trimming: 5 bases; J trimming: 3 bases; junction bases outside the gene matches: 6. CDR1 and CDR2 from the germline V gene are LNHDA and SQIVND (reference sequence). The CDR3 loop spans 16 amino acids. The full variable domain, rest sourced from reference TRBV19 and TRBJ2-1, is DGGITQSPKYLFRKEGQNVTLSCEQNLNHDAMYWYRQDPGQGLRLIYYSQIVNDFQKGDIAEGYSVSREKKESFPLTVTSAQKNPTAFYLCASSLLAGGLYNEQFFGPGTRLTVL.

This chain uses TRBV6-5 with TRBJ2-1; D possibly corresponds to TRBD1 (5 bases). The length of the CDR3 is 13 residues. V was cut by 2 bases and J by 6 bases, with 8 bases left in between. Per the germline V gene, CDR1 is MNHEY and CDR2 is SVGAGI. The CDR3 loop reads CASSYPGFNEQFF. Here the CDR3 DNA reads TGTGCCAGCAGTTACCCAGGGTTCAATGAGCAGTTCTTC.

This sequence joins TRBV4-2 and TRBJ2-5; 8 nucleotides agree with TRBD1. Germline CDR1 and CDR2: LGHNA and YNFKEQ. The CDR3 consists of 15 residues. With 6 bases clipped from V and 5 bases from J, the junction kept 11 bases outside the gene matches. The CDR3 protein is CASRPGQGVGETQYF. The CDR3 DNA reads as TGTGCCAGCAGGCCAGGACAGGGAGTAGGGGAGACCCAGTACTTC.

This clone was recorded once. The genes are TRBV4-3 and TRBJ1-5; no clear D gene. Germline V gene sequence: CDR1 LGHNA, CDR2 YSLEER. The CDR3 is made up of 13 amino acids. V dropped 5 bases and J dropped 13 bases, with 18 bases sitting between them. The CDR3 is CASSSGLRDRQHF. Written as DNA, the CDR3 is TGCGCCAGCAGCTCAGGACTTCGAGATAGGCAGCATTTT.

This clone was detected once. The V gene is TRBV29-1, the J gene TRBJ1-6, with D unclear. The CDR3 covers 14 residues. From germline, CDR1 is SQVTM and CDR2 ANQGSEA. Trimming stripped 6 bases from V and 2 bases from J, with 11 bases between. CDR3 region: CSVMTETYNSPLHF. The CDR3 DNA reads TGCAGCGTCATGACGGAGACCTATAATTCACCCCTCCACTTT.

The CDR3 DNA is TGTGCCAGCAGCTACACTAGAGGCCACGAGCAGTACTTC. Amino acid sequence: CASSYTRGHEQYF. The chain couples TRBV7-3 to TRBJ2-7, with D tentatively TRBD2 (5 bases). Per germline, CDR1 SGHTA and CDR2 FQGTGA. The CDR3 runs to 13 residues. With 4 bases removed from V and 5 bases from J, the gap between germline ends came to 12 bases.

The rearrangement links TRBV19 to TRBJ1-1; 7 bases fit TRBD1. CDR1 LNHDA and CDR2 SQIVND come from the germline V gene (reference sequence). The J segment lost 8 bases and the V segment lost 5 bases, leaving 11 bases of the junction unmatched. This CDR3 has 14 residues. CDR3 sequence: CASSQGGHSPEAFF. DNA for the CDR3: TGTGCCAGTAGTCAAGGGGGCCACTCCCCGGAAGCTTTCTTT. The whole variable domain, filled in from reference TRBV19 and TRBJ1-1, reads DGGITQSPKYLFRKEGQNVTLSCEQNLNHDAMYWYRQDPGQGLRLIYYSQIVNDFQKGDIAEGYSVSREKKESFPLTVTSAQKNPTAFYLCASSQGGHSPEAFFGQGTRLTVV.

This clone is deemed medium-sized. In DNA, the CDR3 is TGTGCCAGCAGCTCCGGGGAGGACCCGCCCACCTACGAGCAGTACTTC. It encodes CASSSGEDPPTYEQYF. This chain uses TRBV7-2 with TRBJ2-7, with D maybe TRBD2 (6 bases). The germline V and J ends were trimmed by 4 bases and 2 bases, with 18 bases remaining between them. The CDR3 loop spans 16 amino acids. Germline CDR1 reads SGHTA; CDR2 reads FQGNSA. Filled out from reference TRBV7-2 and TRBJ2-7, the complete variable domain reads GAGVSQSPSNKVTEKGKDVELRCDPISGHTALYWYRQSLGQGLEFLIYFQGNSAPDKSGLPSDRFSAERTGGSVSTLTIQRTQQEDSAVYLCASSSGEDPPTYEQYFGPGTRLTVT.

This clone was detected once. The gene calls are TRBV9 and TRBJ1-3; perhaps TRBD1 as D (6 bases). V was pared by 3 bases and J by 0 bases, with 13 bases between. Germline V lookup: CDR1 SGDLS, CDR2 YYNGEE. This CDR3 has 16 residues. The CDR3 sequence is CASSEQAGVSGNTIYF. CDR3 bases: TGTGCCAGCAGCGAGCAAGCAGGGGTCTCTGGAAACACCATATATTTT.

This rearrangement joins TRBV19 to TRBJ1-2; unclear D gene. The ends were cut back, 1 base at V and 7 bases at J, with 7 bases in the middle. Per the germline V gene, CDR1 is LNHDA and CDR2 is SQIVND (reference sequence). This CDR3 has 12 residues. CDR3 coding DNA: TGTGCCAGTAGTATAGCTACCACTGGCTACACCTTC. Translated: CASSIATTGYTF. The whole variable domain, remainder taken from reference TRBV19 and TRBJ1-2, is DGGITQSPKYLFRKEGQNVTLSCEQNLNHDAMYWYRQDPGQGLRLIYYSQIVNDFQKGDIAEGYSVSREKKESFPLTVTSAQKNPTAFYLCASSIATTGYTFGSGTRLTVV.

This rearrangement joins TRBV11-3 to TRBJ2-7; 9 nucleotides line up with TRBD1. Germline lookup yields CDR1 SGHNT and CDR2 YENEEA. Losses at the gene ends were 5 bases for V and 8 bases for J; bases not matched to a gene: 7. The CDR3 extends over 13 amino acids. CDR3 bases: TGTGCCAGCAGCCCTCTACAGGGGGCAAAGCAGTACTTC. Amino acid sequence: CASSPLQGAKQYF.

The V gene is TRBV5-6, the J gene TRBJ2-3; 10 bases agree with TRBD1. CDR3 size: 16 residues. The germline V gene encodes CDR1 SGHDT and CDR2 YYEEEE. Trimming cost V 4 bases and J 5 bases; bases outside gene matches: 10. The CDR3 DNA reads TGTGCCAGCAGCCTCCTAGACAGGGGGCTCAGAGATACGCAGTATTTT. It is translated as CASSLLDRGLRDTQYF. Full variable domain (outside the CDR3, taken from reference TRBV5-6 and TRBJ2-3): DAGVTQSPTHLIKTRGQQVTLRCSPKSGHDTVSWYQQALGQGPQFIFQYYEEEERQRGNFPDRFSGHQFPNYSSELNVNALLLGDSALYLCASSLLDRGLRDTQYFGPGTRLTVL.

The CDR3 nucleotides read TGTGCCAGCAGTGACCGAGCGGGAGGGCGATACGAGCAGTACTTC. Encoded protein: CASSDRAGGRYEQYF. The rearrangement links TRBV2 to TRBJ2-7, with 10 positions matching TRBD2. Unmatched junction bases numbered 6, after V lost 3 bases and J lost 4 bases. The CDR3 has 15 amino acids. CDR1 and CDR2 (germline): SNHLY, FYNNEI.